The T cell receptor (beta chain) described here comes from a study of blood T cell repertoires in COVID-19. About the study: The study drew acute and convalescent COVID-19 samples from the United States, Italy and Spain. PBMCs, B-cell-depleted T cells, or T cells provided the cDNA or gDNA that made up the material.

The method was immunoSEQ multiplex PCR; TCRdb's version includes in-frame clones alone and lacks a portion of them. Found here are 200,000 to 250,000 clones, about 84% of them singletons; the top ten hold 4.3%. Recruitment covered 20 to 25 US areas and drew participants whose ages spanned roughly 18 to 100 years. The CDR3 sequence is 13 residues long. V was clipped by 1 base and J by 4 bases, with 8 bases between them. Germline CDR1 SGDLS, CDR2 YYNGEE. The receptor was derived from a young man with acute COVID-19. The material sequenced was PBMCs or T cells enriched from blood (not recorded which). This sequence joins TRBV9 and TRBJ1-1; D gene uncertain. CDR3 bases: TGTGCCAGCAGCGTACTCCTCAGCACTGAAGCTTTCTTT. The encoded protein is CASSVLLSTEAFF. The full variable domain, with the rest looked up from reference TRBV9 and TRBJ1-1, is DSGVTQTPKHLITATGQRVTLRCSPRSGDLSVYWYQQSLDQGLQFLIQYYNGEERAKGNILERFSAQQFPDLHSELNLSSLELGDSALYFCASSVLLSTEAFFGQGTRLTVV.